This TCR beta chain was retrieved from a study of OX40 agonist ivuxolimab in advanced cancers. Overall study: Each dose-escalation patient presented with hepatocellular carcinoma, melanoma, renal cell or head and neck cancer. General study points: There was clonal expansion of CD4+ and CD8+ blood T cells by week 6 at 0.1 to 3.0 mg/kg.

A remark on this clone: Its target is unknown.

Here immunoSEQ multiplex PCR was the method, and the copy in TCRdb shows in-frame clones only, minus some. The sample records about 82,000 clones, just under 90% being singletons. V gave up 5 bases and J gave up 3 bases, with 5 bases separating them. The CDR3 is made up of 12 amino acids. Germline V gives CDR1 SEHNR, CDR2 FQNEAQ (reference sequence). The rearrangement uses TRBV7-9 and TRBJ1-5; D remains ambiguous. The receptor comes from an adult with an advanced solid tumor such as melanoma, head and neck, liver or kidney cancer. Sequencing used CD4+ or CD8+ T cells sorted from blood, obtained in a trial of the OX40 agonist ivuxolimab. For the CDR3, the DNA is TGTGCCAGCAGCCCATCCAATCAGCCCCAGCATTTT. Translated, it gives CASSPSNQPQHF.